This entry concerns a single T cell receptor (beta chain). Its specificity is not known. The PCR employed 60 Vbeta primers together with 13 Jbeta primers. The assay was immunoSEQ multiplex PCR, and TCRdb's table has in-frame clones only and misses some. The table lists some 140,000 clones, approximately 80% of them singletons. Looked up from germline, CDR1 is LGHNA and CDR2 is YNFKEQ. The CDR3 runs 15 residues. V was clipped by 0 bases and J by 2 bases; unmatched bases: 3. This entry comes from a study of cytomegalovirus exposure and HLA in healthy donors. Study-level points and caveats: Clonal expansion, a later analysis showed, was greater in HLA-associated TCR beta chains than in equally common others. The study flagged some 180 TCR beta chains as cytomegalovirus-associated.

This rearrangement joins TRBV4-2 to TRBJ1-2, with TRBD1 matching over 7 bases. The sequenced material came from PBMCs. The TCR comes from a male donor in good health and CMV-seropositive. The CDR3 loop is CASSQEGQWNYGYTF. The CDR3 DNA is TGTGCCAGCAGCCAAGAGGGACAGTGGAACTATGGCTACACCTTC.